The entry below gives a single TCR beta chain sequence along with its context. Its recognized antigen is unknown. Per-nucleotide qualities are absent, and no much larger clonotype sits a single base away. Measured from the cysteine to the phenylalanine, the CDR3 is 16 residues long. CDR3 DNA only is kept here, 48 bases in frame from base 1. V is pruned by 4 bases and J by 3 bases, leaving 8 bases of the junction without a gene match. Via the germline V gene (reference sequence), CDR1 is PRHDT and CDR2 FYEKMQ. The data belong to a study of blood T cell repertoires in COVID-19 (dated by TCRdb to 2019 to 2021). Looking at the study overall: Collaborator samples came from the United States, Italy and Spain and covered acute and convalescent phases of COVID-19. The material from the prospective study consisted of cDNA or gDNA derived from T cells, B-cell-depleted T cells, or PBMCs. The dataset comprised deeply sampled blood TCRbeta repertoires from subjects exposed to, actively infected with, or recovered from COVID-19. The repertoires were made available in a free public database intended to serve as a resource for research on the immune response to SARS-CoV-2. The samples were drawn from two sources: the first 160 participants of the ongoing ImmuneRACE study, and 1,200 or so subjects contributed by 6 global collaborators. Nearly every sample came with metadata listing a de-identified subject ID, COVID-19 status, age in years and sex. Where available, HLA class I and class II types were obtained from metadata supplied by the sample provider rather than from assay-based typing. What the research found in general, with its limitations: Clinical and demographic metadata were provided uncurated, with the amount varying by source and participant.

Whole blood was collected in K2EDTA tubes by collaborating institutions according to the institutions' own protocols. For TCRbeta analysis, collaborators shipped samples in one of three forms: frozen whole blood, isolated PBMCs, or DNA extracted from either of those sample types. The immunoSEQ Assay, a bias-controlled multiplex PCR, was used to amplify TCRbeta CDR3 regions from genomic DNA. The original methods were these. Nucleated cell counts per sample were estimated from amplification of reference gene primers within the assay. To quantify the absolute abundance of each unique TCRbeta CDR3 rearrangement, sequence reads were collapsed and filtered. For each sample, productive Simpson clonality was calculated by taking the square root of Simpson's diversity index across productive rearrangements. Entries here come from immuneACCESS through TCRdb and include only in-frame sequences with V and J called. Some clones fail to appear in such tables; in the studies checked, an unresolved V gene covers under half of the shortfall, and the cause of the remainder is unknown. The DNA gave D and trimming, while V, J and clone size come from that table. Present in this sample are 240,000 or so clones, 70% to 85% of which were seen just once. In total, the top ten clones hold approximately 10% of the sample.

This sequence originates from a woman of 80 years or more with acute or convalescent COVID-19. Sample: peripheral blood. The chain joins TRBV13 to TRBJ2-5; 10 bases in the junction line up with TRBD2. The DNA sequence is TGTGCCAGCAGCTCCTCGCCCCTAGCGGGGGAAGAGACCCAGTACTTC. Translated, it reads CASSSSPLAGEETQYF.